This TCR beta chain stems from a study of T cell changes during pregnancy in multiple sclerosis. The method was immunoSEQ multiplex PCR; TCRdb's version includes in-frame clones alone and lacks a portion of them. The sample has about 64,000 clones, roughly 92% seen once. The table lists this clone with a count of one. In germline, CDR1 is SGHRS, CDR2 YFSETQ. This CDR3 contains 14 residues. V gave up 4 bases and J gave up 8 bases, with 18 bases separating them. J is TRBJ1-1 and V is TRBV5-1; TRBD1 might be the D (5 bases). The TCR sequence derives from a female donor with multiple sclerosis, enrolled in a pregnancy study. The sequenced sample was peripheral blood, obtained in the second trimester of pregnancy. The CDR3, as DNA: TGCGCCAGCAGCCGGGGGACCTCCGCAGGGGAAGCTTTCTTT. This encodes CASSRGTSAGEAFF.